The rows below give T cell receptor beta chains drawn from one sample of a study of graft-versus-host responses after intestinal transplantation. Measured with immunoSEQ multiplex PCR; TCRdb has only the in-frame clones, and not every one. The sample yields just over 20,000 clones, around 92% seen once. The sequences come from PBMCs, collected approximately 250 days after intestinal transplant. These receptors were obtained from a human patient who received an intestinal transplant, so some T cells may come from the graft donor. Both conserved end residues are part of each CDR3. A D gene is named only where the DNA matches it firmly. Clone size appears in some rows only: once, few, many, or a class for an expanded clone.

j_call: TRBJ2-1
v_call: TRBV5-1
d_call: -
clone_size: -
cdr3_nt: TGCGCCAGCAGCTTTTTTGGGGGCAGGAGCTCCTACAATGAGCAGTTCTTC
cdr3_aa: CASSFFGGRSSYNEQFF

j_call: TRBJ1-2
v_call: TRBV2
d_call: -
clone_size: once
cdr3_nt: TGTGCCAGCAGTGAAGCATTCGGGGATGGCTACACCTTC
cdr3_aa: CASSEAFGDGYTF

j_call: TRBJ2-7
v_call: TRBV2
d_call: -
clone_size: -
cdr3_nt: TGTGCCAGCAGTGAATATGGGCCTCAGGGGCTCGCCTACGAGCAGTACTTC
cdr3_aa: CASSEYGPQGLAYEQYF

j_call: TRBJ2-7
v_call: TRBV5-6
d_call: -
clone_size: -
cdr3_nt: TGTGCCAGCAGCTTGGCCGGTACACAGGGTCTGAACGAGCAGTACTTC
cdr3_aa: CASSLAGTQGLNEQYF

j_call: TRBJ2-3
v_call: TRBV5-1
d_call: -
clone_size: -
cdr3_nt: TGCGCCAGCAGCTCGCACGTGACTCGCGACCTTACAGATACGCAGTATTTT
cdr3_aa: CASSSHVTRDLTDTQYF

j_call: TRBJ1-6
v_call: TRBV5-1
d_call: TRBD1
clone_size: -
cdr3_nt: TGCGCCAGCAGCTTTTCGGGCAGGGGGCTGGATTCACCCCTCCACTTT
cdr3_aa: CASSFSGRGLDSPLHF

j_call: TRBJ2-7
v_call: TRBV27
d_call: -
clone_size: -
cdr3_nt: TGTGCCAGCAGTCCCGCGGCTAGCTCCTACGAGCAGTACTTC
cdr3_aa: CASSPAASSYEQYF

j_call: TRBJ2-1
v_call: TRBV2
d_call: TRBD2
clone_size: -
cdr3_nt: TGTGCCAGCACTAGCGGGAGCCCCATCTACAATGAGCAGTTCTTC
cdr3_aa: CASTSGSPIYNEQFF

j_call: TRBJ2-7
v_call: TRBV4-2
d_call: TRBD2
clone_size: -
cdr3_nt: TGTGCCAGCAGCCAAGAAAGCGGGAGCTCCTACGAGCAGTACTTC
cdr3_aa: CASSQESGSSYEQYF

j_call: TRBJ2-7
v_call: TRBV5-1
d_call: -
clone_size: -
cdr3_nt: TGCGCCAGCAGCTTGGAGGGGGGGCTAGAGCAGTACTTC
cdr3_aa: CASSLEGGLEQYF

j_call: TRBJ1-5
v_call: TRBV6-5
d_call: -
clone_size: once
cdr3_nt: TGTGCCAGCAGATCCGGGCCCCACCATCAGCCCCAGCATTTT
cdr3_aa: CASRSGPHHQPQHF

j_call: TRBJ2-1
v_call: TRBV25-1
d_call: TRBD2
clone_size: -
cdr3_nt: TGTGCCAGCAGTGAACCCTTAACTAGCGGGTTTTACAATGAGCAGTTCTTC
cdr3_aa: CASSEPLTSGFYNEQFF

j_call: TRBJ2-7
v_call: TRBV5-6
d_call: TRBD2
clone_size: -
cdr3_nt: TGTGCCAGCAGCTTGGATTTAGCGGGAGGGTACGAGCAGTACTTC
cdr3_aa: CASSLDLAGGYEQYF

j_call: TRBJ2-1
v_call: TRBV27
d_call: -
clone_size: once
cdr3_nt: TGTGCCAGCAGAGGATACCGAGGGGGTCCCGGCGGGGATGAGCAGTTCTTC
cdr3_aa: CASRGYRGGPGGDEQFF

j_call: TRBJ1-1
v_call: TRBV27
d_call: -
clone_size: -
cdr3_nt: TGTGCCAGCGAACCCTTAGGGACGGGGAACACTGAAGCTTTCTTT
cdr3_aa: CASEPLGTGNTEAFF

j_call: TRBJ2-2
v_call: TRBV13
d_call: -
clone_size: -
cdr3_nt: TGTGCCAGCAGCTTAGATTGGGCGGAGACCCTAACCGGGGAGCTGTTTTTT
cdr3_aa: CASSLDWAETLTGELFF

j_call: TRBJ2-7
v_call: TRBV10-3
d_call: -
clone_size: -
cdr3_nt: TGTGCCATCAGTGAGCCGTCCTCGGCCTACGAGCAGTACTTC
cdr3_aa: CAISEPSSAYEQYF

j_call: TRBJ1-4
v_call: TRBV30
d_call: -
clone_size: -
cdr3_nt: TGTGCCTGGAGTGTACGTTCTGGGTGGGAAAAACTGTTTTTT
cdr3_aa: CAWSVRSGWEKLFF

j_call: TRBJ2-7
v_call: TRBV19
d_call: TRBD2
clone_size: once
cdr3_nt: TGTGCCAGTAGTATTTTTGGCGGGAGTATTTACGAGCAGTACTTC
cdr3_aa: CASSIFGGSIYEQYF

j_call: TRBJ2-7
v_call: TRBV27
d_call: -
clone_size: -
cdr3_nt: TGTGCCAGCAGTCCAATCCTACTAGCAGATTTCTACGAGCAGTACTTC
cdr3_aa: CASSPILLADFYEQYF

j_call: TRBJ2-3
v_call: TRBV19
d_call: -
clone_size: -
cdr3_nt: TGTGCCAGTAGTATACCCCCCGGGGATACGCAGTATTTT
cdr3_aa: CASSIPPGDTQYF

j_call: TRBJ2-1
v_call: TRBV9
d_call: -
clone_size: -
cdr3_nt: TGTGCCAGCAGCGTCACACGGGATGAGCAGTTCTTC
cdr3_aa: CASSVTRDEQFF

j_call: TRBJ2-4
v_call: TRBV5-6
d_call: -
clone_size: -
cdr3_nt: TGTGCCAGCAGCTCCGGGACGCAAGTAGCCAAAAACATTCAGTACTTC
cdr3_aa: CASSSGTQVAKNIQYF

j_call: TRBJ2-3
v_call: TRBV6-5
d_call: -
clone_size: -
cdr3_nt: TGTGCCAGCACCAAGGGCCCGACAGATACGCAGTATTTT
cdr3_aa: CASTKGPTDTQYF

j_call: TRBJ2-2
v_call: TRBV7-9
d_call: TRBD1
clone_size: -
cdr3_nt: TGTGCCAGCAGCTTACGGGACAGGGGACTGTCGGGTACCGGGGAGCTGTTTTTT
cdr3_aa: CASSLRDRGLSGTGELFF

j_call: TRBJ2-7
v_call: TRBV9
d_call: TRBD2
clone_size: -
cdr3_nt: TGTGCCAGCAGCCCCCGAGGAGCGGGAGCTTTGAACGAGCAGTACTTC
cdr3_aa: CASSPRGAGALNEQYF

j_call: TRBJ2-6
v_call: TRBV19
d_call: TRBD1
clone_size: -
cdr3_nt: TGTGCCAGTACACCCCGGGACAGGGGGGCTGGGGCCAACGTCCTGACTTTC
cdr3_aa: CASTPRDRGAGANVLTF

j_call: TRBJ1-5
v_call: TRBV6-5
d_call: -
clone_size: -
cdr3_nt: TGTGCCAGCAGCCTCACAGGGTCGAGCCAGCCCCAGCATTTT
cdr3_aa: CASSLTGSSQPQHF

j_call: TRBJ2-2
v_call: TRBV6-5
d_call: -
clone_size: -
cdr3_nt: TGTGCCAGCTTTAAAGCGGGTAACACCGGGGAGCTGTTTTTT
cdr3_aa: CASFKAGNTGELFF

j_call: TRBJ2-7
v_call: TRBV6-9
d_call: -
clone_size: -
cdr3_nt: TGTGCCAGCAAGACCGGGACGGCTTCCTACGAGCAGTACTTC
cdr3_aa: CASKTGTASYEQYF

j_call: TRBJ2-7
v_call: TRBV28
d_call: -
clone_size: -
cdr3_nt: TGTGCCAGCAGCTCTCAAGGGGGAGCGACTTACGAGCAGTACTTC
cdr3_aa: CASSSQGGATYEQYF

j_call: TRBJ2-3
v_call: TRBV28
d_call: -
clone_size: once
cdr3_nt: TGTGCCAGCAGTTGGGCCCCCGTGCTAGCGTGGACAGATACGCAGTATTTT
cdr3_aa: CASSWAPVLAWTDTQYF

j_call: TRBJ2-3
v_call: TRBV9
d_call: -
clone_size: -
cdr3_nt: TGTGCCAGCAGCTCCCAGCGGACCACAGATACGCAGTATTTT
cdr3_aa: CASSSQRTTDTQYF

j_call: TRBJ1-3
v_call: TRBV30
d_call: -
clone_size: -
cdr3_nt: TGTGCCTGGAGTGTACGGAGAACTGGAAACACCATATATTTT
cdr3_aa: CAWSVRRTGNTIYF

j_call: TRBJ2-5
v_call: TRBV6-1
d_call: TRBD2
clone_size: -
cdr3_nt: TGTGCCAGCAGTGAAGTGGGGGGGAATCAAGAGACCCAGTACTTC
cdr3_aa: CASSEVGGNQETQYF

j_call: TRBJ2-7
v_call: TRBV7-6
d_call: -
clone_size: -
cdr3_nt: TGTGCCAGCAGCTTAGAGAGGGACTACGAGCAGTACTTC
cdr3_aa: CASSLERDYEQYF

j_call: TRBJ2-2
v_call: TRBV7-8
d_call: -
clone_size: once
cdr3_nt: TGTGCCAGCCTAGGGGCGAACACCGGGGAGCTGTTTTTT
cdr3_aa: CASLGANTGELFF

j_call: TRBJ2-1
v_call: TRBV29-1
d_call: -
clone_size: -
cdr3_nt: TGCAGCGGAAGGGCCTTCCGCCGCAATGAGCAGTTCTTC
cdr3_aa: CSGRAFRRNEQFF

j_call: TRBJ1-5
v_call: TRBV6-1
d_call: TRBD1
clone_size: -
cdr3_nt: TGTGCCAGCAGTGCCAGGATGACAGGGTCGGTGCAGCCCCAGCATTTT
cdr3_aa: CASSARMTGSVQPQHF

j_call: TRBJ2-7
v_call: TRBV4-1
d_call: TRBD2
clone_size: -
cdr3_nt: TGCGCCAGCAGCCAAGGGGCTGGACTAGCGGGGCGGGATGTAATAGGCTACGAGCAGTACTTC
cdr3_aa: CASSQGAGLAGRDVIGYEQYF

j_call: TRBJ2-5
v_call: TRBV27
d_call: TRBD2
clone_size: -
cdr3_nt: TGTGCCAGCAGTCAATTGCGGGAGACCTGGGAGACCCAGTACTTC
cdr3_aa: CASSQLRETWETQYF

j_call: TRBJ2-4
v_call: TRBV27
d_call: TRBD1
clone_size: -
cdr3_nt: TGTGCCAGCAGAAGACAGGGAGAAGTCAAAAACATTCAGTACTTC
cdr3_aa: CASRRQGEVKNIQYF